This T cell receptor (beta chain) was obtained from a study of cytomegalovirus exposure and HLA in healthy donors (dated by TCRdb to about 2017). For context, the study as a whole: An earlier analysis of 550 to 700 of the donors reported about 250 Gb of sequence data and roughly 110 million unique TCR beta sequences from about 200 million T cells. Roughly 300 gigabases of sequencing data and tens of millions of unique TCR sequences were included in an early release covering 550 to 800 HLA-typed donors. Of the roughly 430 genotyped donors, 65% to 90% fell in the genetic ancestry cluster associated with self-reported Caucasian donors. The study aimed to test whether cataloging public T cell receptors could reveal signatures of past pathogen exposure. The T cell repertoires of 550 to 850 subjects were profiled by immunosequencing and related to cytomegalovirus serostatus. A separate validation cohort of 90 to 150 different subjects was used in addition to the roughly 720-subject first cohort. To predict cytomegalovirus infection status, the study combined high-throughput TCR immunosequencing, statistical association of individual TCRs with disease status, and machine learning. A later analysis re-examined previously published TCR beta repertoires from about 670 donors and added high-resolution HLA genotyping to investigate patterns of TCR occurrence. Rather than drawing on any new phenotypic data, the later analysis identified candidate immune exposures from TCR beta sequences and the way those sequences occurred across donors. In an earlier analysis of 587 of the donors, high-throughput TCR beta sequencing was used to judge whether each TCR beta V gene segment behaved as functional or pseudogenic. Alongside the repertoire data, information on donor age, sex, ethnicity and CMV serostatus was compiled. A later genetic analysis took genome-wide SNP genotypes for about 55% of the 666 donors and used that subset as a discovery cohort. All discovery cohort repertoires had been generated on a single sequencing platform. HLA typing covered class I and class II loci at four-digit resolution. The number of donors typed differed by locus, with 629-630 for A, B, C, DRB1 and DQB1, roughly 520 for DQA1, over 600 for DPA1, and approximately 470 for DPB1. About five DR-DQ haplotypes were treated as single units for association and clustering because of strong linkage in the cohort. Among roughly 400 genotyped donors of the cohort, an average of around 250,000 unique TCR beta nucleotide sequences was sequenced per donor, of which about 20% were non-productive. The study at large found these results: HLA typing was unavailable for some donors at each locus, so association tests used only the typed subset. Because the 87-base-pair reads could not distinguish some IMGT-functional V segments, including TRBV6-2 and TRBV6-3, those segments were excluded. Linkage disequilibrium might explain the correlated functional status among segregating V segments, but an unknown experimental factor could not be excluded. Several of the top co-occurrence clusters appeared to be linked to parvovirus B19, influenza, CMV and Epstein-Barr virus, according to a later analysis. The authors suggested that the approach could potentially be extended to other disease states and immunological phenotypes. Compared with equally common non-associated chains, HLA-associated TCR beta chains in a later analysis were more clonally expanded and had lower generation probabilities. Most TCR sequences were seen in very few donors, while some public TCRs were found in many individuals. The cohort was sequenced for TCR beta chains only, and without alpha or paired-chain data the features that could be detected were limited. The only immune exposure information available for the cohort was CMV serostatus. In the study, 150 to 200 TCR beta chains were listed as associated with cytomegalovirus. An association between a missense DCLRE1C variant and V-gene and J-gene trimming of TCR beta chains was found in a later genetic analysis and replicated in an independent cohort. A group of highly shared sequence variants was considered likely to be a technical artifact of the sequencing pipeline. According to a later genetic analysis, donors in an Asian-associated ancestry cluster had fewer N-insertions in productive TCRs than the approximately 650-donor mean. In an earlier analysis of approximately 590 of the donors, most TCR beta V segments appeared in productive rearrangements about 87% or about 30% of the time, broadly matching IMGT annotations. Specific HLA alleles were associated with more than 15,000 TCR beta sequences at a false discovery rate of 0.05 in a later analysis. Presence/absence analyses assumed roughly uniform sequencing depth across donors, an assumption that may not hold. Assigning TCR associations to individual alleles was difficult when HLA alleles, especially DR and DQ, strongly co-occurred. The classifier was reported to diagnose cytomegalovirus status with high specificity and sensitivity in both the original cohort and the validation cohort. Three of the identified cytomegalovirus-associated TCR beta chains were confirmed in vitro to be specific for cytomegalovirus antigens. According to a later analysis, most CMV-associated TCR beta chains appeared to be HLA-restricted, and the HLA associations seemed to be driven largely by CMV exposure. The earlier analysis of about 600 of the donors excluded over 15 rarely observed V segments, including chromosome 9 orphons, because counts were too low. A further reported finding was that TCR beta sequences accurately predicted the HLA-A and HLA-B alleles for most subjects in the first cohort. A later analysis found that TCR association rates varied across HLA loci, with DRB1 alleles showing the most associated TCRs and HLA-C alleles the fewest.

Taken from the germline V gene, the CDR1 and CDR2 loops are SGHRS and YFSETQ. From its cysteine to its phenylalanine, the CDR3 spans 16 amino acids. The read is trimmed to its CDR3 DNA, 48 bases read in frame from base 1. V is cut by 4 bases and J by 1 base, and the space between the germline ends is 14 bases. The library was obtained by the immunoSEQ multiplex PCR assay. The multiplex PCR relied on a mix of 60 forward primers for TCR Vbeta segments and 13 reverse primers for TCR Jbeta segments. The CDR3 region of rearranged TCR beta genes was amplified from genomic DNA by a multiplex PCR assay. The amplified TCR beta libraries were sequenced on the Illumina HiSeq System as 87-base-pair reads. On the study's bioinformatics: Across the roughly 670 repertoires, a later analysis counted around 80 million unique TCR beta chains, about 10 million of which were shared by at least two donors. To remove PCR and sequencing errors, raw reads were error-corrected and collapsed into unique sequences using a nearest-neighbor algorithm that merged closely related sequences. CDR3 sequences were aligned to IMGT reference sequences to assign V, D and J gene segments. For a sequence to be retained, a match of at least six nucleotides was required to both a V gene segment and a J gene segment. A rearrangement was called productive if the CDR3 had no stop codons and remained in frame with V and J, and every other rearrangement was called non-productive. CDR3 was defined according to IMGT convention as the region running from the second conserved V-encoded cysteine to the conserved J-encoded phenylalanine. The earlier analysis of about 570 of the donors excluded any sequence lacking an unambiguous match to a single V gene segment. In an earlier analysis of a few hundred of the donors, V segments were called functional above 56.7% productive rearrangements and were called segregating when the between-donor standard deviation exceeded 5%. To diagnose cytomegalovirus status from the catalog of TCR beta chain sequences, a statistical classification framework was built. In a later analysis, V and J genes were assigned by comparing TCR nucleotide sequences against IMGT/GENE-DB human TR gene sequences. The TCRdist pipeline was used in a later analysis to assign CDR3 sequences and most-parsimonious VDJ recombination scenarios. A later analysis defined each TCR beta chain by its CDR3 amino acid sequence plus V-gene family, and excluded reads lacking a unique V-gene family. To address suspected cross-contamination and a sequencing artifact, a later analysis removed roughly 580 highly shared, low-generation-probability nucleotide sequences. For each public chain, a later analysis derived a clonal expansion index from normalized ranks of inferred template counts within each repertoire. In a later analysis, generation probabilities were computed with a VDJ recombination model fitted to out-of-frame rearrangements, and the resulting probabilities were checked against IGoR. A later analysis scored TCR-TCR, TCR-HLA and TCR-CMV co-occurrence with hypergeometric tests, applying a repertoire-size bias correction to TCR pairs. A later analysis estimated false discovery rates by permuting HLA or CMV assignments 20 times. In a later analysis, co-occurring TCRs were grouped using DBSCAN, with TCRdist sequence similarity added in when clustering inside HLA-allele-positive subsets. Repertoires with fewer than 30,000 or more than 120,000 public chains were left out of co-occurrence clustering, as were roughly five repertoires with anomalous nucleotide sharing. The clones in this table, taken by TCRdb from immuneACCESS, are in-frame only. Not every clone is retained; where verified, under half of the shortfall comes from an unresolved V gene, and the cause of the rest is unknown. For V, J and clone size, that table is used; D and trimming come from the DNA. Across this sample there are 100,000 to 150,000 clones, with just under 80% seen only once. Together, the top ten hold roughly 1.5% of the sample.

The cohort consisted of 650 to 700 healthy bone marrow donors. Cohort members were all nominally healthy when sampled, although unrecorded immune exposures were likely present. The donor tested CMV seronegative, placing the donor among the 350 to 400 seronegative members of the cohort. A peripheral blood sample was collected from each donor, and TCR beta sequencing was performed on peripheral blood mononuclear cells. The Qiagen DNeasy Blood Extraction Kit was used to extract genomic DNA from the blood cell samples. In regard to this clone: Its antigen remains unidentified. No clone much larger than this one lies a single base away; base qualities are absent.

Sequencing used PBMCs. The chain is assembled from TRBV5-1 and TRBJ2-2, with TRBD2 perhaps the D gene, on 6 matching bases. This receptor was identified in a woman between 18 and 29 years old in good health and CMV-seronegative. The nucleotide sequence reads TGCGCCAGCAGCCCGGGCATAGCGGTGAACACCGGGGAGCTGTTTTTT. This translates into CASSPGIAVNTGELFF.